These T cell receptor beta chains were read from a single sample in a study of T cells in Graves' hyperthyroidism and ophthalmopathy. TCRdb passed the multiplex PCR reads through MiXCR, listing each CDR3 protein once. The sample records about 350,000 distinct CDR3 sequences, about 15% being singletons. Sequenced input: blood. These receptors all stem from a woman in her 30s with Graves' hyperthyroidism. Each CDR3 is given with its conserved first and last residue. D genes are given only for firm matches. A row's size may be missing; if present it is once, few, many or a size class.

TRBJ2-3 once TRBV7-2 NA TGTGCCAGCAGCTTATCCTTGGTCGGGGGGCAAGATACGCAGTATTTT CASSLSLVGGQDTQYF
TRBJ2-7 many TRBV11-2 TRBD2 TGTGCCAGCAGCCCCCCGGGCGGGAGGGCCTACGAGCAGTACTTC CASSPPGGRAYEQYF
TRBJ2-7 many TRBV20-1 NA TGCAGTGCTCGTCAGGGGACGAGTCGGCAGTACTTC CSARQGTSRQYF
TRBJ2-7 NA TRBV11-2 NA TGTGCCAGCAGCTTGGGCGGGCTAGAGAGGAGCGAGCAGTGCTTC CASSLGGLERSEQCF
TRBJ1-1 many TRBV20-1 NA TGCAGTGCTGCCGGGACGGTGAACACTGAAGCTTTCTTT CSAAGTVNTEAFF
TRBJ2-5 many TRBV28 NA TGTGCCAGCAGTTTCGGGATAGCCCTCAAAGAGACCCAGTACTTC CASSFGIALKETQYF
TRBJ1-5 many TRBV19 NA TGTGCCAGTAGTATAAGCGGTCAGAGCAATCAGCCCCAGCATTTT CASSISGQSNQPQHF
TRBJ2-3 NA TRBV2 TRBD1 TGTGCCAGCAGTGAAGGTCAACAGGGGGTGGGCACAGATACGCAGTATTTT CASSEGQQGVGTDTQYF
TRBJ2-4 NA TRBV2 TRBD2 TGTGCCAGCAGCGGTGGGACTAGCGGGAAGGAAAACATTCAGTACTTC CASSGGTSGKENIQYF
TRBJ2-2 many TRBV28 NA TGTGCCAGCAGCCTAGGACTCTCCGGGGAGCTGTTTTTT CASSLGLSGELFF
TRBJ1-1 NA TRBV5-1 NA TGCGCCAGCAGCTTTGCCGAACGGAACACTGAAGCTTTCTTT CASSFAERNTEAFF
TRBJ2-2 once TRBV4-2 TRBD2 TGTGCCAGCAGCCAAATGCAGCGGGAACACACCGGGGAGCTGTTTTTT CASSQMQREHTGELFF
TRBJ1-4 few TRBV25-1 NA TGTGCCAGCAGTGAATTTCGGAACCCAACTAATGAAAAACTGTTTTTT CASSEFRNPTNEKLFF
TRBJ2-5 many TRBV20-1 NA TGCAGTGCTTACCGGGCCATGAACCAAGAGACCCAGTACTTC CSAYRAMNQETQYF
TRBJ2-7 many TRBV6-1 NA TGTGCCAGCAGTGAACCAGGCGGTTCGATCTACGAGCAGTACTTC CASSEPGGSIYEQYF
TRBJ2-1 many TRBV2 TRBD2 TGTGCCAGCAGTGAAGGGCAGGGACTAGCGGTCTACAATGAGCAGTTCTTC CASSEGQGLAVYNEQFF
TRBJ1-5 few TRBV27 NA TGTGCCAGCAGTCCCCGGGAAGATAGCAATCAGCCCCAGCATTTT CASSPREDSNQPQHF
TRBJ2-3 NA TRBV25-1 TRBD2 TGTGCCAGCAGAGGGACTAGCGGGAACAAGCAGTATTTT CASRGTSGNKQYF
TRBJ1-2 many TRBV30 NA TGTGCCTGGAGTGTACTCGAGTACAGGCTCCCCTCCTATGGCTACACCTTC CAWSVLEYRLPSYGYTF
TRBJ1-2 NA TRBV4-3 NA TGCGCCAGCAGCCAAGAGGGGAGGGAAATCGAAGGCTACACCTTC CASSQEGREIEGYTF
TRBJ2-1 NA TRBV4-2 TRBD2 TGTGCCAGCAGCCAAGTCACCAGCGGGAGGGTAAATGAGCAGTTCTTC CASSQVTSGRVNEQFF
TRBJ2-2 NA TRBV12-3/TRBV12-4 TRBD1 TGTGCCAGCAGGCCCGGGACAGGGTATTACACCGGGGAGCTGTTTTTT CASRPGTGYYTGELFF
TRBJ1-2 many TRBV6-1 TRBD1 TGTGCCAGCAACCGGGGACAGGGTTCTAACTATGGCTACACCTTC CASNRGQGSNYGYTF
TRBJ1-1 few TRBV29-1 NA TGCAGCGTTGATGAAGACACCCGGACTGAAGCTTTCTTT CSVDEDTRTEAFF
TRBJ2-5 many TRBV7-2 TRBD1 TGTGCCAGCAGCAAGGGACAGCAAGAGACCCAGTACTTC CASSKGQQETQYF
TRBJ2-1 many TRBV12-3/TRBV12-4 TRBD2 TGTGCCAGCAGTTACCCCCGGCGGGGGGCTGGGTATGAGCAGTTCTTC CASSYPRRGAGYEQFF
TRBJ2-7 many TRBV10-2 NA TGCGCCAGCAGTGAGTCAGGCACAAACAACGAGCAGTACTTC CASSESGTNNEQYF
TRBJ2-7 NA TRBV20-1 TRBD2 TGCAGTGCTAGCCCGTACCACAATCTGAAGCTCGGACTAGCGTCCTACGAGCAGTACTTC CSASPYHNLKLGLASYEQYF